This is a list of T cell receptor beta chains from one sample in a study of T-cell memory formation after mild COVID-19. One entry per CDR3 protein results from TCRdb running MiXCR on the 5' RACE reads. The table has some 130,000 distinct CDR3 sequences, roughly 15% seen once. The sequencing input was PBMCs or a T cell subset sorted from them (not recorded which). These receptors originate from an adult woman who had mild COVID-19 (a few samples of this study predate the infection). Cell type and time point are not known. Both conserved end residues are part of each CDR3. A D gene is named only where the DNA matches it firmly. Only part of the rows carry a size: once, few, many, or a class if the clone is expanded.

>-|TRBV7-2|14|TRBJ1-6|-
TGTGCCAGCAGCCGAGAAGTCTATAATTCACCCCTCCACTTT
CASSREVYNSPLHF
>TRBD2|TRBV2|14|TRBJ2-1|-
TGTGCCGGACATAGCGGGGGAACCTACAATGAGCAGTTCTTC
CAGHSGGTYNEQFF
>TRBD1|TRBV12-3/TRBV12-4|15|TRBJ1-1|few
TGTGCCAGCAGGGAGAGGGACAGGGTAACGGCTGAAGCTTTCTTT
CASRERDRVTAEAFF
>-|TRBV6-5|15|TRBJ2-1|-
TGTGCCAGCACCGCGGACCGGAGCTCCTACAATGAGCAGTTCTTC
CASTADRSSYNEQFF
>-|TRBV4-1|14|TRBJ1-1|few
TGCGCCAGCAGCCAATACGAGGGAGGCACTGAAGCTTTCTTT
CASSQYEGGTEAFF
>-|TRBV10-3|13|TRBJ2-5|few
TGTGCCATCAGTGAGACTAGCAAAGAGACCCAGTACTTC
CAISETSKETQYF
>-|TRBV7-6|16|TRBJ2-5|many
TGTGCCAGCAGCCCCAACTGGATAAGGGTCCAAGAGACCCAGTACTTC
CASSPNWIRVQETQYF
>-|TRBV11-2|15|TRBJ2-5|-
TGTGCCAGCCACTCCCCGGCCGGGGGCACAGAGACCCAGTACTTC
CASHSPAGGTETQYF
>-|TRBV7-3|13|TRBJ1-4|few
TGTGCCAGCAGCTTATCCCTTAATGAAAAACTGTTTTTT
CASSLSLNEKLFF
>-|TRBV12-3/TRBV12-4|13|TRBJ2-1|many
TGTGCCAGCAGCACCCGCAATAGCGGAGAGCAGTTCTTC
CASSTRNSGEQFF
>-|TRBV12-3/TRBV12-4|16|TRBJ2-7|-
TGTGCCAGCAGTTTAGCAGTGAGTGCGAGGTCCTACGAGCAGTACTTC
CASSLAVSARSYEQYF
>-|TRBV29-1|12|TRBJ2-7|few
TGCAGCGTTAGACCAGCCCAGGGGGAGCAGTACTTC
CSVRPAQGEQYF
>TRBD2|TRBV2|15|TRBJ2-1|-
TGTGCCAGCAGTGAACTAGCGGGCTCCTACAATGAGCAGTTCTTC
CASSELAGSYNEQFF
>-|TRBV24-1|13|TRBJ2-7|few
TGTGCCACCAGTGCTCGGGAGAGGTACGAGCAGTACTTC
CATSARERYEQYF
>TRBD1|TRBV30|14|TRBJ1-1|-
TGTGCCTGGGCCACAGGGGAGGGGGACACTGAAGCTTTCTTT
CAWATGEGDTEAFF
>-|TRBV6-5|12|TRBJ1-5|few
TGTGCCAGCAGAGAGGGAAATCAGCCCCAGCATTTT
CASREGNQPQHF
>-|TRBV18|15|TRBJ1-6|few
TGTGCCAGCTCACCACCACCAGGCAGCAATTCACCCCTCCACTTT
CASSPPPGSNSPLHF
>-|TRBV20-1|13|TRBJ2-2|-
TGCAGTGCCCATAGGGGGGCAGAGGGGGAGCTGTTTTTT
CSAHRGAEGELFF
>-|TRBV7-9|11|TRBJ2-2|-
TGTGCCACCCCGTCTCCCGGGGAGCTGTTTTTT
CATPSPGELFF
>-|TRBV7-7|12|TRBJ2-6|-
TGTGCCAGCAGCTCCGAACAGGGTCCGAAAACTTTC
CASSSEQGPKTF
>-|TRBV7-6|13|TRBJ2-3|few
TGTGCCAGCAGCTCCCAGATTTCAGATACGCAGTATTTT
CASSSQISDTQYF
>-|TRBV5-1|20|TRBJ1-6|-
TGCGCCAGCAGCTCGCGAAGCCGTAGCAGGGGCAACTTGGGTCGAGGTCCCCTCCACTTT
CASSSRSRSRGNLGRGPLHF
>-|TRBV11-1|14|TRBJ2-5|few
TGTGCCAGCGCCAGAGGGGTTTACCAAGAGACCCAGTACTTC
CASARGVYQETQYF
>-|TRBV19|15|TRBJ2-1|many
TGTGCCAGTAGTATCGGACAGAGCTCCTACAATGAGCAGTTCTTC
CASSIGQSSYNEQFF
>TRBD1|TRBV6-2/TRBV6-3|13|TRBJ1-6|few
TGTGCCAGCAGTACAGGGGTCGATTCACCCCTCCACTTT
CASSTGVDSPLHF
>-|TRBV2|14|TRBJ1-1|-
TGTGCCAGCAGTGAACCATGGATGAACACTGAAGCTTTCTTT
CASSEPWMNTEAFF
>-|TRBV10-3|11|TRBJ2-6|few
TGTGCCAGTCGCTCTACCAACGTCCTGACTTTC
CASRSTNVLTF
>-|TRBV2|16|TRBJ1-2|few
TGTGCCAGCAGCCTTCTGGACCCATACATTAACTATGGCTACACCTTC
CASSLLDPYINYGYTF
>-|TRBV24-1|15|TRBJ2-3|few
TGTGCCATCTCCCCAGGGGCTCCTAGCACAGATACGCAGTATTTT
CAISPGAPSTDTQYF
>-|TRBV6-2/TRBV6-3|14|TRBJ1-2|few
TGTGCCAGCAGTTACTCGTCACGGAACTATGGCTACACCTTC
CASSYSSRNYGYTF
>-|TRBV29-1|11|TRBJ2-7|-
TGCAGCGTTGCAACAACCTACGAGCAGTACTTC
CSVATTYEQYF
>TRBD2|TRBV5-1|16|TRBJ2-3|few
TGCGCCAGCAGACTCCAAGGAGCGGGAAGCACAGATACGCAGTATTTT
CASRLQGAGSTDTQYF
>-|TRBV7-9|14|TRBJ1-4|many
TGTGCCAGCAGCTCGGGGGCAACTAATGAAAAACTGTTTTTT
CASSSGATNEKLFF
>TRBD1|TRBV4-2|16|TRBJ1-5|few
TGTGCCAGCAGCCACCGGGACAGGGGGACCAATCAGCCCCAGCATTTT
CASSHRDRGTNQPQHF
>-|TRBV12-3/TRBV12-4|13|TRBJ2-7|-
TGTGCCAGCAGCAACTACAGGTCCCACGAGCAGTACTTC
CASSNYRSHEQYF
>TRBD2|TRBV20-1|15|TRBJ2-7|-
TGCAGTGCTAGAGATCCTTGGACTAGCGTGGGAGAGCAGTACTTC
CSARDPWTSVGEQYF
>-|TRBV18|15|TRBJ1-6|few
TGTGCCAGCTCAGTAGCCCAGTTGGATAATTCACCCCTCCACTTT
CASSVAQLDNSPLHF
>-|TRBV29-1|14|TRBJ2-3|few
TGCAGCGCCAGGGTTGGCGGGAACGCAGATACGCAGTATTTT
CSARVGGNADTQYF
>TRBD2|TRBV4-1|17|TRBJ2-5|-
TGCGCCAGCAGCCACCCTAGGGTCAGCGGGGGCCAAGAGACCCAGTACTTC
CASSHPRVSGGQETQYF
>TRBD2|TRBV24-1|14|TRBJ2-1|-
TGTGCCACCAGTGATCTAGCGGGAGTCAATGAGCAGTTCTTC
CATSDLAGVNEQFF
>-|TRBV12-3/TRBV12-4|10|TRBJ2-7|few
TGTGCCAGCAGTCGTGGGGAGCAGTACTTC
CASSRGEQYF
>TRBD2|TRBV12-3/TRBV12-4|16|TRBJ2-7|-
TGTGCCAGCAGTTGTGGGGCTAGCGGAAACTCCTACGAGCAGTACTTC
CASSCGASGNSYEQYF
>TRBD2|TRBV19|14|TRBJ2-1|many
TGTGCCAGTAGTCCCCGGGGGGGCCGAAATGAGCAGTTCTTC
CASSPRGGRNEQFF
>-|TRBV3-1|17|TRBJ2-3|-
TGTGCCAGCAGCCAAGATGCGAGCGGAGGGGGCACAGATACGCAGTATTTT
CASSQDASGGGTDTQYF
>-|TRBV18|13|TRBJ2-3|many
TGTGCCAGCTCACCAAGGGCTCGAGATACGCAGTATTTT
CASSPRARDTQYF
>TRBD2|TRBV7-2|19|TRBJ2-1|-
TGTGCCAGCAGCTTACCTTCAGCGGGAGCCCAGAGCTCCTACAATGAGCAGTTCTTC
CASSLPSAGAQSSYNEQFF
>-|TRBV5-4|13|TRBJ2-2|few
TGTGCCAGCACCTCGGTTGGTACCGGGGAGCTGTTTTTT
CASTSVGTGELFF
>TRBD2|TRBV7-2|21|TRBJ2-2|few
TGTGCCAGCAGCTTAGTGCGGCGGGGACTAGGATTCGGGGGGTTCACCGGGGAGCTGTTTTTT
CASSLVRRGLGFGGFTGELFF